These 16 T cell receptor beta chains were sequenced from one sample in a study of blood T cell repertoires in COVID-19 (dated by TCRdb to 2020 to 2022). Libraries came from the immunoSEQ multiplex PCR assay. The immuneACCESS repertoire file appears here via TCRdb, limited to in-frame rearrangements. These files lack a portion of the clones; in checked studies, under half of the deficit traces to unresolved V genes, and the cause of the others is not known. A total of 150,000 to 200,000 clones appear in this sample, around 80% of them only once. The ten largest clones represent about 5.2% of the sample. Sample: PBMCs or T cells enriched from blood (not recorded which). The receptor set was obtained from a man between 70 and 80 years old who had been exposed to COVID-19.

This clone was detected a few times. The genes are TRBV19 and TRBJ1-1; D unclear. V lost 4 bases and J lost 3, with 12 bases in between. Germline loops: CDR1 LNHDA, CDR2 SQIVND (reference sequence). The CDR3 spans 14 residues. CDR3 nucleotide sequence: TGTGCCAGTAGTAATTGGTGGGCCGACACTGAAGCTTTCTTT. Its protein is CASSNWWADTEAFF. The complete variable domain, with remaining parts taken from reference TRBV19 and TRBJ1-1, reads DGGITQSPKYLFRKEGQNVTLSCEQNLNHDAMYWYRQDPGQGLRLIYYSQIVNDFQKGDIAEGYSVSREKKESFPLTVTSAQKNPTAFYLCASSNWWADTEAFFGQGTRLTVV.

For this clone: Other DNA variants within this sample encode the same CDR3. This chain uses TRBV7-2 with TRBJ2-2, with 9 bases matching TRBD1. Germline-derived CDR1 and CDR2 are SGHTA and FQGNSA. The CDR3 contains 15 residues. With V trimmed by 1 base and J by 4 bases, 1 base remained unmatched. CDR3 residues: CASSLDRGRTGELFF. CDR3 DNA sequence: TGTGCCAGCAGCTTAGACAGGGGGCGCACCGGGGAGCTGTTTTTT.

This chain connects TRBV28 to TRBJ1-1; the D gene is possibly TRBD1 (6 bases). The V gene lost 4 bases and the J gene lost 1 base, with 16 bases spanning the gap. The CDR3 is 16 amino acids. Germline V CDR1 and CDR2: MDHEN, SYDVKM. CDR3 loop: CASSYSIGGGNTEAFF. CDR3 DNA sequence: TGTGCCAGCAGTTATTCAATAGGGGGGGGGAACACTGAAGCTTTCTTT.

The chain couples TRBV7-3 to TRBJ1-1; 9 nucleotides match TRBD1. V gave up 4 bases and J gave up 6 bases; unmatched junction bases: 6. CDR1 is SGHTA and CDR2 is FQGTGA in the germline V gene. The CDR3 is 14 amino acids. The CDR3 DNA follows: TGTGCCAGCAGCTCACGGACAGGGGCTTCTGAAGCTTTCTTT. Amino acid sequence: CASSSRTGASEAFF.

The CDR3: CASSYPSWPQHF. CDR3 nucleotide sequence: TGTGCCAGCAGTTACCCGTCTTGGCCCCAGCATTTT. The chain has TRBV6-2 or TRBV6-3 and TRBJ1-5; D uncertain. V lost 2 bases and J 9 bases, leaving 8 bases between the germline ends. Germline CDR1 MNHEY, CDR2 SVGEGT. The CDR3 loop spans 12 amino acids.

This chain connects TRBV5-6 to TRBJ2-1, with 8 bases fitting TRBD2. Germline CDR1 SGHDT, CDR2 YYEEEE. J lost 4 bases, V lost 4 bases, and 13 bases had no gene match. The CDR3 loop spans 17 amino acids. For the CDR3, the DNA is TGTGCCAGCAGCCGACTCGCTGCGGGAGGAGATTACAATGAGCAGTTCTTC. Translating gives CASSRLAAGGDYNEQFF.

The chain joins TRBV6-5 to TRBJ1-3; perhaps TRBD1 as D (5 bases). The CDR3 is 12 amino acids. Germline CDR1 MNHEY, CDR2 SVGAGI. CDR3 loop: CASNGGGNTIYF. Written as DNA, the CDR3 is TGTGCATCGAACGGGGGTGGAAACACCATATATTTT.

The rearrangement uses TRBV7-2 and TRBJ2-1; D unclear. The V and J ends lost 0 bases and 4 bases respectively, with 7 bases between them. CDR3 size: 14 residues. CDR1 is SGHTA, CDR2 FQGNSA, per germline. The CDR3 region has the DNA TGTGCCAGCAGCTTAGCGGTAGAGTACAATGAGCAGTTCTTC. This translates into CASSLAVEYNEQFF.

The chain is built from TRBV10-2 and TRBJ2-7, with D unresolved. V was trimmed by 3 bases and J by 2 bases, leaving 8 bases between them. The CDR3 contains 13 residues. CDR1 and CDR2 (germline): WSHSY, SAAADI. The CDR3 protein is CASSDSPAYEQYF. CDR3 DNA: TGCGCCAGCAGTGATTCCCCCGCCTACGAGCAGTACTTC.

Only one count was recorded for this clone. V is TRBV9 and J is TRBJ1-4; maybe TRBD1 (6 bases). This CDR3 spans 16 amino acids. V was shortened by 3 bases and J by 3 bases, with 15 bases between the two germline ends. Germline V lookup: CDR1 SGDLS, CDR2 YYNGEE. CDR3 in amino acids: CASSAHSGDANEKLFF. The CDR3 DNA follows: TGTGCCAGCAGCGCCCACTCAGGGGACGCTAATGAAAAACTGTTTTTT.

The chain joins TRBV4-3 to TRBJ1-2, with a tentative D call TRBD1 (5 bases). The V gene lost 6 bases and the J gene lost 4 bases, with 9 bases spanning the gap. The length of the CDR3 is 12 residues. The V gene's germline CDR1 is LGHNA and CDR2 YSLEER. This CDR3 is CASSGASYGYTF. For the CDR3, the DNA is TGCGCCAGCAGTGGGGCAAGCTATGGCTACACCTTC.

The chain uses TRBV6-5 and TRBJ2-2, with D maybe TRBD2 (6 bases). The CDR3 consists of 15 residues. The V gene lost 8 bases and the J gene lost 1 base, with 14 bases spanning the gap. Germline CDR1 MNHEY, CDR2 SVGAGI. As DNA, the CDR3 is TGTGCCAGCCGGATGCTAGCGATGAACACCGGGGAGCTGTTTTTT. This translates into CASRMLAMNTGELFF.

In this sample, this clone turned up once. The chain recombines TRBV5-1 with TRBJ2-2; tentatively, D is TRBD2 (6 bases). Trimming removed 1 base at V and 5 bases at J, with 12 bases between. This CDR3 is 15 amino acids long. The V gene's germline CDR1 is SGHRS and CDR2 YFSETQ. In DNA form, the CDR3 reads TGCGCCAGCAGCTTGTTCGTCCGGGAGACCGGGGAGCTGTTTTTT. Its translation is CASSLFVRETGELFF.

The genes are TRBV3-1 (or the pseudogene TRBV3-2) and TRBJ1-2; TRBD1 is a possible D gene (6 bases). Germline V CDR1 and CDR2: LGHDT, YNNKEL (reference sequence). The CDR3 has 15 amino acids. Trimming removed 8 bases from V and 0 bases from J, with 16 bases in between. The CDR3 nucleotides read TGTGCCAGCTCCCCAGGGACAAGAGCTAACTATGGCTACACCTTC. It codes for CASSPGTRANYGYTF.

The sample holds one count of this clone. This chain joins TRBV2 and TRBJ1-3; TRBD1 matches 10 bases. This CDR3 region has 16 residues. Per germline, CDR1 SNHLY and CDR2 FYNNEI. V lost 3 bases and J lost 4; bases outside the gene matches: 6. CDR3 in amino acids: CASSDPGTGEGNTIYF. CDR3 sequence (DNA): TGTGCCAGCAGTGATCCCGGGACAGGGGAGGGAAACACCATATATTTT.

The chain recombines TRBV29-1 with TRBJ2-1; TRBD2 might be the D (6 bases). The V gene's germline CDR1 is SQVTM and CDR2 ANQGSEA. There are 15 residues in the CDR3. Between the trimmed V and J ends, which lost 4 bases and 4 bases, there was a span of 17 bases. The CDR3 loop is CSVGSGTSFYNEQFF. DNA of the CDR3: TGCAGCGTTGGGTCTGGGACTTCTTTTTACAATGAGCAGTTCTTC.